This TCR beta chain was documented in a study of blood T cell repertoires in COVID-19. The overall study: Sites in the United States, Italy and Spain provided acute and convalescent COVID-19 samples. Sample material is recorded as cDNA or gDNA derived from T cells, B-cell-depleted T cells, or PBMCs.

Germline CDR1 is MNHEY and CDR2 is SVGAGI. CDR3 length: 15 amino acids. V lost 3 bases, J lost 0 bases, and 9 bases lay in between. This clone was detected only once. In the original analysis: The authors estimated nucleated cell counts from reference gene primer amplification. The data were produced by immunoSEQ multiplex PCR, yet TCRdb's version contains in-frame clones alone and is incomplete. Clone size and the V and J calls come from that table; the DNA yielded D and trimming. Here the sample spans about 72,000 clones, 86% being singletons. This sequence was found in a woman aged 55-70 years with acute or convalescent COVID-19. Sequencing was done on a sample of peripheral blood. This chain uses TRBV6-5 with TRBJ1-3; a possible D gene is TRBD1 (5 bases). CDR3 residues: CASSYAGTSGNTIYF. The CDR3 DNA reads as TGTGCCAGCAGTTATGCGGGGACCTCTGGAAACACCATATATTTT.